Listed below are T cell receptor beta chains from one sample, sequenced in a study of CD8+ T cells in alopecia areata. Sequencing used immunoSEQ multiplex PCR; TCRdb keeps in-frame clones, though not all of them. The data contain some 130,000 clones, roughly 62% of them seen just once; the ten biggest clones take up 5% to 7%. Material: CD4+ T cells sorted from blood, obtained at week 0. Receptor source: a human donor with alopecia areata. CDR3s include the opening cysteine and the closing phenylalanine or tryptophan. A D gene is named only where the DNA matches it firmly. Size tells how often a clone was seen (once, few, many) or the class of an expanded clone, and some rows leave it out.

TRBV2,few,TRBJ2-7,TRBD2,CASRATSGGEQYF,TGTGCCAGCAGGGCTACTAGCGGGGGCGAGCAGTACTTC
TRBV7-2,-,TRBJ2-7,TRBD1,CASSRGDRGSYEQYF,TGTGCCAGCAGCCGTGGGGACAGGGGCTCCTACGAGCAGTACTTC
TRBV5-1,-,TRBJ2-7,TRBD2,CASSLSGGIGSYEQYF,TGCGCCAGCAGCTTGAGCGGGGGTATTGGATCCTACGAGCAGTACTTC
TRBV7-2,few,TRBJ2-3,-,CASSFGAGTDTQYF,TGTGCCAGCAGCTTTGGGGCAGGGACAGATACGCAGTATTTT
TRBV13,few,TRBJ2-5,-,CASSLDPSQETQYF,TGTGCCAGCAGCTTAGATCCGTCCCAAGAGACCCAGTACTTC
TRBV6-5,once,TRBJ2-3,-,CASTEGNTQYF,TGTGCCAGCACCGAAGGGAATACGCAGTATTTT
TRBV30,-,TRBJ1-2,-,CAWSPGGGYTF,TGTGCCTGGAGCCCGGGGGGCGGCTACACCTTC
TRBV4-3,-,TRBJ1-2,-,CASSQDVGGEYTF,TGCGCCAGCAGCCAAGATGTAGGTGGGGAATACACCTTC
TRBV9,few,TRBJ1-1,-,CASSGQQGPAFF,TGTGCCAGCAGCGGGCAACAGGGTCCAGCTTTCTTT
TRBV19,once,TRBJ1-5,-,CASTDRISNQPQHF,TGTGCCAGTACAGACCGCATAAGCAATCAGCCCCAGCATTTT
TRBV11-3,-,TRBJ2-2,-,CASSFFRAGELFF,TGTGCCAGCAGCTTCTTTAGAGCCGGGGAGCTGTTTTTT
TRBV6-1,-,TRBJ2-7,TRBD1,CASSVAGGRYEQYF,TGTGCCAGCAGTGTGGCAGGGGGTCGTTACGAGCAGTACTTC
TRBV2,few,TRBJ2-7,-,CASSPYREQYF,TGTGCCAGCAGCCCATATAGGGAGCAGTACTTC
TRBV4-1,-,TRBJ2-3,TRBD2,CASSQDGLAGDDGTDTQYF,TGCGCCAGCAGCCAAGATGGGCTAGCGGGGGATGATGGCACAGATACGCAGTATTTT
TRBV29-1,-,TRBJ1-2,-,CSASKDGPYGYTF,TGCAGCGCCTCCAAGGACGGACCCTATGGCTACACCTTC
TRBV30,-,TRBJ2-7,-,CAWSSTRGEQYF,TGTGCCTGGAGCTCTACTAGGGGCGAGCAGTACTTC